These T cell receptor beta chains were read from a single sample in a study of OX40 agonist ivuxolimab in advanced cancers. Some clones are missing from TCRdb's copy, which holds only in-frame ones; the method was immunoSEQ multiplex PCR. This table holds about 36,000 clones, about 79% found once. The specimen was CD4+ or CD8+ T cells sorted from blood, collected in a trial of the OX40 agonist ivuxolimab. These receptors were collected from an adult with an advanced solid tumor such as melanoma, head and neck, liver or kidney cancer. Both conserved end residues are trimmed from each CDR3. Not all rows give a size; the values are once, few, many and, for expanded clones, a class.

v_gene: TRBV11-2
abundance: .
CDR3aa: ASSLYRGQAAGNTIY

v_gene: TRBV2
abundance: .
CDR3aa: AVLMGGTVNTEAF

v_gene: TRBV10-3
abundance: .
CDR3aa: AIRFSTTNTGELF

v_gene: TRBV4-2
abundance: .
CDR3aa: ASSQEARGVTPQH

v_gene: TRBV7-9
abundance: .
CDR3aa: ASSLGEGWRAGANVLT

v_gene: TRBV21-1
abundance: .
CDR3aa: ASSKARGCKFQETQY

v_gene: TRBV9
abundance: .
CDR3aa: ASSAHSGGPTDTQY

v_gene: TRBV7-2
abundance: .
CDR3aa: ASSLSSSGYQPQH

v_gene: TRBV5-1
abundance: once
CDR3aa: ASSLDSLYSPLH

v_gene: TRBV30
abundance: .
CDR3aa: AWSERRGGVNNEQF

v_gene: TRBV7-8
abundance: .
CDR3aa: ASSFGTSGGYEQF

v_gene: TRBV6-1
abundance: .
CDR3aa: ASYLTGELF

v_gene: TRBV5-1
abundance: .
CDR3aa: ASSVDTGKGQPQH

v_gene: TRBV6-6
abundance: .
CDR3aa: ASSPRGSTDTQY

v_gene: TRBV5-1
abundance: .
CDR3aa: ASSYGQGVRMNYGYT

v_gene: TRBV7-9
abundance: .
CDR3aa: ASSRTSGGPSDTQY

v_gene: TRBV27
abundance: .
CDR3aa: ASRPPTSYEQY

v_gene: TRBV18
abundance: .
CDR3aa: ASSQSSGVNTEAF

v_gene: TRBV27
abundance: .
CDR3aa: ASSPNRGLYGYT

v_gene: TRBV30
abundance: .
CDR3aa: ACWREANEQF

v_gene: TRBV25-1
abundance: once
CDR3aa: ASSQNGQGRAEAF

v_gene: TRBV7-9
abundance: .
CDR3aa: ASSLVEGRTSNTGELF

v_gene: TRBV7-2
abundance: .
CDR3aa: ASSLDEGSRQPQH

v_gene: TRBV4-1
abundance: .
CDR3aa: ASSQDLGTTSTDTQY

v_gene: TRBV11-2
abundance: few
CDR3aa: ASSLRPGQGTEEQY

v_gene: TRBV30
abundance: few
CDR3aa: AWSVPGRSEAF

v_gene: TRBV2
abundance: .
CDR3aa: ASRYRTYGGEHSPLH

v_gene: TRBV7-9
abundance: .
CDR3aa: ASSFLRQGGETQY

v_gene: TRBV6-5
abundance: .
CDR3aa: ASTPEGRNTEAF